This T cell receptor beta chain was captured by sequencing in a study of blood T cell repertoires in COVID-19. Overall study context: Italy, Spain and the United States were the sources of the convalescent and acute COVID-19 samples. PBMCs, B-cell-depleted T cells, or T cells were the source of the cDNA or gDNA that made up the material.

Original handling: Amplification of reference gene primers was used by the study to estimate nucleated cell counts. Assay: immunoSEQ multiplex PCR; the TCRdb copy retains only in-frame clones and omits some. V and J calls and clone size follow that table, whereas D and trimming were derived from the DNA. The sample contains 150,000 to 200,000 clones, more than 75% of which appear only once. Deletions cut 4 bases from V and 8 bases from J, with 14 bases between. The germline gives CDR1 GTSNPN, CDR2 SVGIG (reference sequence). The CDR3 consists of 12 residues. This clonotype was obtained from a man aged 18 to 35 with active or convalescent COVID-19. Sequencing was carried out using peripheral blood. The chain employs TRBV30 and TRBJ1-1, with D possibly matching TRBD1 (6 bases). The CDR3, as DNA: TGTGCCTGGAACGAAGGGGGAACCGAAGCTTTCTTT. Translation: CAWNEGGTEAFF.